This T cell receptor beta chain is from a study of blood T cells in healthy people across ages. The CDR3 extends over 15 amino acids. CDR1 is DFQATT, CDR2 SNEGSKA, per germline (reference sequence). The junction had 7 bases not matched to a gene; V was cut back by 0 bases and J by 7 bases. Using a J-beta primer mix together with a sample-barcoded 5' primer, a second PCR was run for about 6 to 11 cycles. In TCRdb, the 5' RACE reads were re-called with MiXCR into one record per CDR3 protein. Of some 710,000 distinct CDR3 sequences in the sample, 46% were seen once. This clonotype has more than one count but fewer than ten.

V gene TRBV20-1 combines with J gene TRBJ2-1; TRBD2 agrees at 9 bases. Material for sequencing was blood. This TCR derives from an elderly man in good health. This CDR3 reads CSARDLGLAGNEQFF. CDR3 bases: TGCAGTGCTAGAGATCTGGGACTAGCCGGGAATGAGCAGTTCTTC.